This T cell receptor (beta chain) was observed in a study of blood T cell repertoires in COVID-19. Only in-frame clones appear in the TCRdb table, and some are missing; sequencing was by immunoSEQ multiplex PCR. The profile shows roughly 43,000 clones, 80% to 90% of them singletons. In germline, CDR1 is MNHNS, CDR2 SASEGT. V was pared by 4 bases and J by 4 bases, with 15 bases of the junction left unmatched. This CDR3 contains 17 residues. Material for sequencing was peripheral blood. V and J are TRBV6-1 and TRBJ1-2; 7 nucleotides agree with TRBD1. The TCR was taken from a human donor in a cohort sampled during active COVID-19. The donor label of this sample is uncertain. CDR3 region: CASSGRTGETSFYGYTF. For the CDR3, the DNA is TGTGCCAGCAGTGGGCGGACAGGCGAGACTTCTTTCTATGGCTACACCTTC.